This T cell receptor (beta chain) emerged from a study of CD8 T cells in Susac syndrome (dated by TCRdb to about 2019). About the investigation overall: Among the sequenced Susac syndrome patients, more than five had clinically active disease and under 10 were in clinical remission. At blood withdrawal, Susac syndrome patients were either therapy-naive, taking corticosteroids (in some cases with IVIg as well), or taking IVIg alone. Repertoire sequencing was used to test whether CD8+ T cell activation and differentiation in Susac syndrome was antigen driven.

V drops 10 bases and J drops 3 bases, leaving 13 bases in between. The cysteine opens and the phenylalanine closes a CDR3 of 13 amino acids. The DNA shown is the 39-base CDR3, in frame from base 1. CDR1 MDHEN and CDR2 SYDVKM are derived from the germline V gene. Concerning this clonotype itself: Its antigen specificity is not known. There are no base qualities to consult, and no much larger clone falls within one base.

Broad study findings and their caveats: In patients with Susac syndrome, the CD4+ T cell repertoire showed no detectable clonal expansion. The number of individuals in the TCR sequencing and HLA analysis was acknowledged as relatively small.

RNA was extracted with the RNeasy kit and about 0.5 to 1 ug was reverse transcribed using random hexamers. The immunoSEQ multiplex PCR assay, which covers 54 Vbeta and 13 Jbeta segments, was used to amplify TCR beta CDR3 regions. Bias from PCR amplification was corrected by using a synthetic template baseline for primer optimization and for computational correction. As for the authors' bioinformatics: Reads were assigned to V, D and J genes according to IMGT and analyzed in immunoSEQ Analyzer, with only productive sequences retained. To calculate clonality, Shannon entropy was normalized by log2 of the number of productive unique sequences and then subtracted from one. Public and private clones were assessed among the 100 most prevalent clones of each patient and control. Clones were defined as Susac-specific when absent from the healthy and MS cohorts, from 1052 published viral clones and from other ImmuneACCESS disease sequences. TCRdb itself trimmed the public reads at Q25 with fastp, ran MiXCR and retained productive beta chains. Each record represents a unique CDR3 protein, reported with the most common genes and DNA among its rows. TCRdb, not the authors, supplied the V and J calls. This sample comprises 55,000 to 75,000 distinct CDR3 sequences, just over 90% of them detected only once. In total, the top ten clones hold about 0.15% of the sample.

Peripheral blood CD8+ and CD4+ T cells from healthy donors, Susac syndrome patients and multiple sclerosis patients were profiled by high-throughput TCR beta sequencing. Recently defined diagnostic criteria for definite or probable disease were met by the Susac syndrome patients. Bulk CD8+ and CD4+ T cells were purified by magnetic negative isolation, while CD8+ TEMRA cells were enriched using FACS. Blood was drawn into EDTA tubes, processed within 24 hours, and PBMCs were isolated by density gradient centrifugation. PBMCs intended for TCR sequencing were frozen in liquid nitrogen and were later thawed in a 37 degrees C water bath. A purity of at least 90% was achieved for sorted or isolated CD4+, CD8+ and CD8+ TEMRA cells.

The receptor was derived from a human donor with Susac syndrome. The sample comprised CD4+ T cells from PBMCs. Here the chain combines TRBV28 and TRBJ1-3, with the D segment identity uncertain. The CDR3 in this case is CATSGEGGNTIYF. The nucleotides read TGTGCCACCAGCGGGGAGGGTGGAAACACCATATATTTT.